A selection of T cell receptor beta chains follows, all from one sample in a study of CD8 T cells in Susac syndrome. TCRdb reanalysed the immunoSEQ multiplex PCR reads using MiXCR and keeps one entry per CDR3 protein. Altogether around 200,000 distinct CDR3 sequences are present, under 97% being singletons, with the ten largest covering roughly 0.093%. The sequenced material came from CD4+ T cells from PBMCs. These receptors were taken from a human donor with Susac syndrome. CDR3s include the opening cysteine and the closing phenylalanine or tryptophan. A D gene is named only where the DNA matches it firmly. Part of the rows lack a size; the others show once, few, many or a class for expanded clones.

j_call clone_size v_call d_call cdr3_nt cdr3_aa
TRBJ2-2 - TRBV7-2 - TGTGCCAGCAGCTTAAAGATAGCCGGGGAGCTGTTTTTT CASSLKIAGELFF
TRBJ2-5 - TRBV6-5 TRBD2 TGTGCCAGCAGTTACTCACCCCCTGGTAGCGGGGGGTCCCAAGAGACCCAGTACTTC CASSYSPPGSGGSQETQYF
TRBJ1-5 once TRBV30 - TGTGCCTGGAGTGTACAAGGGGGCAATCAGCCCCAGCATTTT CAWSVQGGNQPQHF
TRBJ1-2 - TRBV29-1 TRBD1 TGCAGCGTTGAGGGACAGGGTAGAATCTATGGCTACACCTTC CSVEGQGRIYGYTF
TRBJ1-2 - TRBV5-6 - TGTGCCAGCAGCAGACCAGGGGCCGCGGGTGGCTACACCTTC CASSRPGAAGGYTF
TRBJ2-7 - TRBV5-1 TRBD2 TGCGCCAGCAGCCTGGGACTAGCGGGGGACGTAGAATACGAGCAGTACTTC CASSLGLAGDVEYEQYF
TRBJ1-6 - TRBV7-2 TRBD1 TGTGCCGGGGGAGAACAGGGGAGTTATAATTCACCCCTCCACTTT CAGGEQGSYNSPLHF
TRBJ1-2 - TRBV20-1 - TGCAGTGCTCCCGTGGAGGGGCGTATCTATGGCTACACCTTC CSAPVEGRIYGYTF
TRBJ2-4 - TRBV12-3/TRBV12-4 - TGTGCCAGCAGTACAAGGGCCAAAAACATTCAGTACTTC CASSTRAKNIQYF
TRBJ2-7 - TRBV29-1 - TGCAGCGTCGCCCCCGCTCCCGGCGCCTACGAGCAGTACTTC CSVAPAPGAYEQYF
TRBJ1-6 - TRBV10-1 - TGCGCCAGCTTAGGTTCACCCCTCCACTTT CASLGSPLHF
TRBJ2-7 - TRBV3-1 - TGTGCCAGCAGCCGGGGGGGGACACCGTACGAGCAGTACTTC CASSRGGTPYEQYF
TRBJ1-6 - TRBV12-3/TRBV12-4 - TGTGCCAGCAGTTTAGGGGGGACGGATTCACCCCTCCACTTT CASSLGGTDSPLHF
TRBJ2-1 - TRBV7-3 - TGTGCCAGCAGCTTAGGGTGGGGGGGCGGTAATGAGCAGTTCTTC CASSLGWGGGNEQFF
TRBJ2-1 - TRBV5-1 - TGCGCCAGCAGCTACACCCTTAGCGCCACTGCCCTCCTCTCCTACAATGAGCAGTTCTTC CASSYTLSATALLSYNEQFF
TRBJ2-3 - TRBV27 TRBD2 TGTGCCAGCAGTAAGACTAGCGGGGTCACAGATACGCAGTATTTT CASSKTSGVTDTQYF
TRBJ2-3 - TRBV5-1 - TGCGCCAGCAGCTTGGAGTCTCCATCTAGCACAGATACGCAGTATTTT CASSLESPSSTDTQYF
TRBJ2-3 - TRBV20-1 TRBD2 TGCAGTGCTTGGGGTTGGCGGGGGGGCCGAGATACGCAGTATTTT CSAWGWRGGRDTQYF
TRBJ2-1 - TRBV7-2 TRBD2 TGTGCCACGATGCGGGGGGCCTACAATGAGCAGTTCTTC CATMRGAYNEQFF
TRBJ2-7 - TRBV29-1 - TGCAGCGTTGGACACGCCTACGAGCAGTACTTC CSVGHAYEQYF
TRBJ1-2 - TRBV20-1 TRBD1 TGCAGTGCTAGAGATCTGAGAGGGGGCCTTAACTATGGCTACACCTTC CSARDLRGGLNYGYTF
TRBJ2-7 - TRBV5-1 - TGCGCCAGCAGCTCCGGGACGGCGACCTACTACGAGCAGTACTTC CASSSGTATYYEQYF
TRBJ2-7 - TRBV29-1 - TGCAGCGTCAGACAGGCCTACGAGGTCGAGCAGTACTTC CSVRQAYEVEQYF
TRBJ1-2 - TRBV29-1 - TGCAGCCCGAGGGGCGGTTCTAGTGGCTACACCTTC CSPRGGSSGYTF
TRBJ2-4 - TRBV12-3/TRBV12-4 - TGTGCCAGCAGTTTAGGGAGGCGAGGAGCCAAAAACATTCAGTACTTC CASSLGRRGAKNIQYF
TRBJ2-3 - TRBV30 TRBD1 TGTGCCTGGGGTGGGACAGGAAAATTGTTTACGCAGTATTTT CAWGGTGKLFTQYF
TRBJ1-2 - TRBV27 TRBD1 TGTGCCAGTAGACAGGGGTTGAACTATGGCTACACCTTC CASRQGLNYGYTF
TRBJ1-1 - TRBV3-1 - TGTGCCAGCAGCCAAGTTCCGTCGAACACTGAAGCTTTCTTT CASSQVPSNTEAFF
TRBJ1-6 - TRBV15 - TGTGCCACCAGGGCGGGGTACAATTCACCCCTCCACTTT CATRAGYNSPLHF
TRBJ1-5 - TRBV2 - TGTGCCAGCAGTCTCAATCTTAGCAATCAGCCCCAGCATTTT CASSLNLSNQPQHF
TRBJ1-5 once TRBV12-3/TRBV12-4 - TGTGCCAGCAGCAGCCCGGTAGGCAATCAGCCCCAGCATTTT CASSSPVGNQPQHF
TRBJ2-5 - TRBV5-1 - TGCGCCAGCAGCTTCGGGGTCCAAGAGACCCAGTACTTC CASSFGVQETQYF
TRBJ1-5 - TRBV6-5 - TGTGCCAGCAGCCGGGACACTTTTAATCAGCCCCAGCATTTT CASSRDTFNQPQHF
TRBJ2-7 - TRBV29-1 TRBD1 TGCAGCGTTGAAGATGAGGACAGGGGGTATGGCGAGCAGTACTTC CSVEDEDRGYGEQYF
TRBJ1-6 - TRBV12-3/TRBV12-4 - TGTGCCAGCGGAGATCGCCGGGGGGTGTCACCCCTCCACTTT CASGDRRGVSPLHF
TRBJ1-4 - TRBV4-2 - TGTGCCAGCAGCCAAGAACCGGGACGGGGTAATGAAAAACTGTTTTTT CASSQEPGRGNEKLFF